The sequence of this T cell receptor beta chain was determined in a study of T cell repertoires in cytomegalovirus infection. Study details: Well-studied HLA-B-restricted epitopes and recently identified HLA-C-restricted epitopes of CMV were both used in the study. Indications of both CMV infection and matching HLA type were provided by public TCR beta signatures. Points from the study as a whole: Within the response measured ex vivo, HLA-C-restricted CMV-specific TCR beta clonotypes were dominant. Cumulative frequency (of public TCR beta family members) identified carriers of CMV plus the relevant HLA.

This clonotype was recorded a few times. Its antigen remains unknown. Each CDR3 protein is one row after TCRdb ran MiXCR on the reads. The repertoire holds 450,000 to 650,000 distinct CDR3 sequences, over 35% seen once, with around 46% in the top ten. From germline, CDR1 is SGHAT and CDR2 FQNNGV. This CDR3 region has 15 residues. V shed 5 bases and J shed 7 bases, with 21 bases lying between them. This sample comprised cultured PBMCs, obtained from culture after CMV antigen stimulation. The source of this sequence is a human donor in good health (CMV status not recorded). Some clones in this sample may be carry-over from other donors' samples. This chain links TRBV11-2 with TRBJ2-7; tentatively, D is TRBD1 (5 bases). Here the CDR3 DNA reads TGTGCCAGCAGCAGGGGAAGGCCCCATTTGGGTGAGCAGTACTTC. Its protein product is CASSRGRPHLGEQYF. Together with reference TRBV11-2 and TRBJ2-7, the CDR3 gives the full variable domain: EAGVAQSPRYKIIEKRQSVAFWCNPISGHATLYWYQQILGQGPKLLIQFQNNGVVDDSQLPKDRFSAERLKGVDSTLKIQPAKLEDSAVYLCASSRGRPHLGEQYFGPGTRLTVT.